This T cell receptor (beta chain) stems from a study of identical twins. The germline CDR1 and CDR2 sequences are SGHRS and YFSETQ. CDR3 length: 16 residues. V lost 1 base, J lost 4 bases, and 17 bases lay in between. From the 5' RACE reads, TCRdb called clonotypes with MiXCR, one entry per CDR3 protein. The data hold a few hundred thousand distinct CDR3 sequences, with roughly 10% observed a single time. These data are also associated with another study on yellow fever vaccine responses in identical twins.

The chain carries TRBV5-1 and TRBJ2-5; D remains unclear. The sample taken for sequencing was CD8+ T cells sorted from blood. This clonotype originated in a woman under 30 in good health. The CDR3 DNA is TGCGCCAGCAGCTTGTCGTCTCAGGTCCTCCCAGAGACCCAGTACTTC. It encodes CASSLSSQVLPETQYF.